This TCR beta chain was profiled in a study of T cells after yellow fever vaccination. Study overall: Libraries from low-cell-number fractions were prepared with the SMART-Seq v4 Ultra Low Input RNA kit. Study-level findings and limits: FACS-sorted repertoires could contain abundant clonotypes contaminating from the bulk population. Clonotype sharing between CD4 and CD8 compartments was small.

Germline V gives CDR1 MNHEY, CDR2 SVGAGI. CDR3 length equals 14 residues. V lost 2 bases and J 13 bases, leaving 15 bases between the germline ends. This clonotype was counted many times. The 5'RACE template-switching step produced TCR cDNA and added a universal primer site and UMIs. TCRdb passed the 5' RACE reads through MiXCR, listing each CDR3 protein once. The sample lists over 25,000 distinct CDR3 sequences, approximately 10% occurring once. The sequences come from PBMCs, either bulk or a sorted T-cell subset (CD4+, CD8+, memory, or dextramer-sorted; not recorded which), collected roughly 14 days after the first yellow fever vaccination. This chain connects TRBV6-5 to TRBJ1-6; D possibly corresponds to TRBD1 (5 bases). The receptor was isolated from a man aged 18 to 30 who received the YFV17D yellow fever vaccine. DNA for the CDR3: TGTGCCAGCAGTTACGGGGCAGGGAGCCCTCCCCTCCACTTT. Translation gives CASSYGAGSPPLHF.